Detailed here is one T cell receptor (beta chain). Antigen specificity is unknown. The data stem from a study of post-analysis software for immune sequencing data. Study-level results: Patients showed TRBV5-6, TRBV5-1 and TRBV20-1 among a few TRBV segments more frequent than in controls.

Germline assignment: CDR1 MDHEN and CDR2 SYDVKM. V lost 5 bases and J lost 3; bases outside the gene matches: 16. The CDR3 covers 19 residues. Every TCR beta cDNA library bore unique molecular identifiers. One entry per CDR3 protein results from TCRdb running MiXCR on the PCR reads. Of 650,000 to 850,000 distinct CDR3 sequences in the sample, about 45% are singletons; the top ten hold roughly 4.5%. J is TRBJ2-3 and V is TRBV28, with 11 positions matching TRBD2. This sequence was found in a girl between 5 and 17 years old with multiple sclerosis. The sample was blood. CDR3 coding DNA: TGTGCCAGCAGTCCGAGATTCGGGACTAGCGGAGGAGGGACAGATACGCAGTATTTT. Translated: CASSPRFGTSGGGTDTQYF.